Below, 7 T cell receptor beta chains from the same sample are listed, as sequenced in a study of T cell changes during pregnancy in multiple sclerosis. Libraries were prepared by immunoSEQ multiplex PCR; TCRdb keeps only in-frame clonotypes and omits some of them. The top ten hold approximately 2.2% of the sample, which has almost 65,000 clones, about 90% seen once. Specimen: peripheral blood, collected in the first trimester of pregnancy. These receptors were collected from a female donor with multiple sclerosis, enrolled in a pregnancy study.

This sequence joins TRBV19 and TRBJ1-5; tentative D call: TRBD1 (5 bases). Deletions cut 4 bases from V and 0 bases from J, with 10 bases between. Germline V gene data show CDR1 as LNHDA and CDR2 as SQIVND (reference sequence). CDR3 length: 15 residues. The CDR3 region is CASSSGTVSNQPQHF. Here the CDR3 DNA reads TGTGCCAGTAGTAGCGGGACGGTTAGCAATCAGCCCCAGCATTTT.

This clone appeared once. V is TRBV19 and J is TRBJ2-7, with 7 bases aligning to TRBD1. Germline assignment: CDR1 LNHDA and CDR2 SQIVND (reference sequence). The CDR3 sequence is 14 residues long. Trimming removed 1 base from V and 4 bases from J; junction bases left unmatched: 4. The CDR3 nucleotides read TGTGCCAGTAGTATAGGGGCAGGGGGTTACGAGCAGTACTTC. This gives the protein CASSIGAGGYEQYF.

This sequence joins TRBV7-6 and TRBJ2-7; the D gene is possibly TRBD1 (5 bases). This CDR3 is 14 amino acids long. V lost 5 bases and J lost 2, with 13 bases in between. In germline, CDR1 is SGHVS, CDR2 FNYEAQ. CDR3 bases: TGTGCCAGCAGCCCACGACAGTCTCCCTACGAGCAGTACTTC. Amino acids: CASSPRQSPYEQYF. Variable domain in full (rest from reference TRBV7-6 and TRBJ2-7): GAGVSQSPRYKVTKRGQDVALRCDPISGHVSLYWYRQALGQGPEFLTYFNYEAQQDKSGLPNDRFSAERPEGSISTLTIQRTEQRDSAMYRCASSPRQSPYEQYFGPGTRLTVT.

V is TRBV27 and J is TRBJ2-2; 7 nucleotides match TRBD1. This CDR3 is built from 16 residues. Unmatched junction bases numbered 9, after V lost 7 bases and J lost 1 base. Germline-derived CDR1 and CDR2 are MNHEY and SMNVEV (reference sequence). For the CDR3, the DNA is TGTGCCAGCACCGCTCCGACAGGGCTGAACACCGGGGAGCTGTTTTTT. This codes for CASTAPTGLNTGELFF.

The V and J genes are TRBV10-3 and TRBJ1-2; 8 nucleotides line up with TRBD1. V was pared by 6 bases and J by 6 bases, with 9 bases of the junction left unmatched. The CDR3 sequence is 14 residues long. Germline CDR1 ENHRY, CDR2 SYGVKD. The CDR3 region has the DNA TGTGCCATCAGAGAGACAGGGGTTTTCCATGGCTACACCTTC. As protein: CAIRETGVFHGYTF.

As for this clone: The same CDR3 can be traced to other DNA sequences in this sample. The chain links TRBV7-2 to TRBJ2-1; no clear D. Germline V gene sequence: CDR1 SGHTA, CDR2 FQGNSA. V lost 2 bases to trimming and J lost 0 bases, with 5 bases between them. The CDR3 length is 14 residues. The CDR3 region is CASSLSSSYNEQFF. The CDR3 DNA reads TGTGCCAGCAGCTTAAGTAGCTCCTACAATGAGCAGTTCTTC.

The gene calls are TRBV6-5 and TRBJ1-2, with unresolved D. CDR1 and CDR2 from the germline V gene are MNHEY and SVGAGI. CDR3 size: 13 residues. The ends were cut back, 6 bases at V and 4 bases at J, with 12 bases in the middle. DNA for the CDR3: TGTGCCAGCAGCCCCGGGAATCTCTATGGCTACACCTTC. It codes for CASSPGNLYGYTF.